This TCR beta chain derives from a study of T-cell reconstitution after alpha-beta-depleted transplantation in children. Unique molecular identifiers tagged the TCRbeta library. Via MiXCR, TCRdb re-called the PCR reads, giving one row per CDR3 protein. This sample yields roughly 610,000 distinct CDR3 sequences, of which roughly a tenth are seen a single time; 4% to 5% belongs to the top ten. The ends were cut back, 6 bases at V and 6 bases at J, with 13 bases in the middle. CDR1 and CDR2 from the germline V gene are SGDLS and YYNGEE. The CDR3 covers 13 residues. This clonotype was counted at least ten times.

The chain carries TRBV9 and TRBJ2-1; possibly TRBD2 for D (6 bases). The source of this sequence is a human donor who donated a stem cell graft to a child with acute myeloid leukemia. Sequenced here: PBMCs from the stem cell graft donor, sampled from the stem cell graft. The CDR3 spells CASTPGLFNEQFF. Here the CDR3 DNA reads TGTGCCAGCACCCCGGGACTGTTCAATGAGCAGTTCTTC.